In its sample, the clone carrying this T cell receptor (beta chain) is medium-sized. The data stem from a study of blood T cell repertoires in COVID-19. The CDR3 is made up of 16 amino acids. Trimming removed 1 base at V and 4 bases at J, with 18 bases between. Per the germline V gene, CDR1 is SQVTM and CDR2 is ANQGSEA. Sequenced by immunoSEQ multiplex PCR; TCRdb stores in-frame clones only, minus some. The sample holds around 37,000 clones, 85% seen once. The specimen was peripheral blood. V usage is TRBV29-1 and J usage is TRBJ2-3; D is perhaps TRBD2 (6 bases). The sequence was collected from a man aged 50-59 years with active COVID-19. CDR3 sequence (DNA): TGCAGCGTTGAAGCGCGGAGGAGGGTAGAGGCAGATACGCAGTATTTT. This translates into CSVEARRRVEADTQYF.